This is a list of T cell receptor beta chains from one sample in a study of post-analysis software for immune sequencing data. TCRdb reprocessed the PCR reads via MiXCR and lists one record per CDR3 protein. Seen here are about 380,000 distinct CDR3 sequences, roughly 35% observed once, and the top ten hold 10% to 15%. Sequencing was performed on blood. These receptors originate from a girl between 5 and 17 years old with multiple sclerosis. Both conserved end residues are part of each CDR3. The D gene is left open where the match is weak. Clone size is stated in some rows and not others, as once, few, many or a class when expanded.

V gene: TRBV12-3/TRBV12-4
clone size: NA
J gene: TRBJ2-7
D gene: TRBD1
CDR3 protein: CTSSRDRYEQYF
CDR3 DNA: TGTACCAGCAGCAGGGACAGGTACGAGCAGTACTTC

V gene: TRBV4-3
clone size: NA
J gene: TRBJ2-3
D gene: TRBD2
CDR3 protein: CASSQELLASGEDTQYF
CDR3 DNA: TGCGCCAGCAGCCAAGAATTACTGGCTAGCGGGGAAGATACGCAGTATTTT

V gene: TRBV7-9
clone size: NA
J gene: TRBJ2-5
D gene: NA
CDR3 protein: CASSSMELTQETQYF
CDR3 DNA: TGTGCCAGCAGCTCCATGGAGCTAACTCAAGAGACCCAGTACTTC

V gene: TRBV5-1
clone size: NA
J gene: TRBJ2-7
D gene: NA
CDR3 protein: CASRSVVARTHNEQYF
CDR3 DNA: TGCGCCAGCAGGAGCGTTGTAGCCCGTACGCACAACGAGCAGTACTTC

V gene: TRBV10-3
clone size: NA
J gene: TRBJ2-1
D gene: TRBD2
CDR3 protein: CAISGLAGGNEQFF
CDR3 DNA: TGTGCCATCAGTGGCCTAGCGGGGGGCAATGAGCAGTTCTTC

V gene: TRBV27
clone size: NA
J gene: TRBJ1-2
D gene: NA
CDR3 protein: CASSRRSGRGGYTF
CDR3 DNA: TGTGCCAGCAGCCGCCGCAGCGGGCGGGGTGGCTACACCTTC

V gene: TRBV29-1
clone size: many
J gene: TRBJ1-2
D gene: TRBD1
CDR3 protein: CSVGTGAFGGYTF
CDR3 DNA: TGCAGCGTGGGGACAGGGGCCTTTGGAGGCTACACCTTC

V gene: TRBV7-9
clone size: NA
J gene: TRBJ2-1
D gene: TRBD2
CDR3 protein: CASSLAASGGVNEQFF
CDR3 DNA: TGTGCCAGCAGCTTAGCCGCTAGCGGGGGGGTTAATGAGCAGTTCTTC

V gene: TRBV12-3/TRBV12-4
clone size: few
J gene: TRBJ2-1
D gene: NA
CDR3 protein: CASTQRNEQFF
CDR3 DNA: TGTGCCAGCACCCAAAGGAATGAGCAGTTCTTC

V gene: TRBV7-2
clone size: NA
J gene: TRBJ2-5
D gene: TRBD1
CDR3 protein: CASSLGQAETQYF
CDR3 DNA: TGTGCCAGCAGCTTGGGACAGGCGGAGACCCAGTACTTC

V gene: TRBV28
clone size: few
J gene: TRBJ2-7
D gene: NA
CDR3 protein: CASSFVGREYEQYF
CDR3 DNA: TGTGCCAGCAGTTTTGTCGGCAGGGAGTACGAGCAGTACTTC

V gene: TRBV6-1
clone size: NA
J gene: TRBJ2-7
D gene: NA
CDR3 protein: CASSEMAMRRGYEQYF
CDR3 DNA: TGTGCCAGCAGTGAAATGGCAATGCGACGGGGATACGAGCAGTACTTC

V gene: TRBV27
clone size: NA
J gene: TRBJ2-3
D gene: NA
CDR3 protein: CANRGGRLIFTDTQYF
CDR3 DNA: TGTGCCAACAGGGGGGGGCGGTTGATCTTCACAGATACGCAGTATTTT

V gene: TRBV5-1
clone size: NA
J gene: TRBJ2-1
D gene: NA
CDR3 protein: CASSFGSHEQFF
CDR3 DNA: TGCGCCAGCAGCTTTGGGTCCCACGAGCAGTTCTTC

V gene: TRBV20-1
clone size: NA
J gene: TRBJ2-3
D gene: NA
CDR3 protein: CNARQDRTDTQYF
CDR3 DNA: TGCAATGCTAGGCAAGATCGCACAGATACGCAGTATTTT

V gene: TRBV20-1
clone size: NA
J gene: TRBJ2-5
D gene: NA
CDR3 protein: CSAPKTRQETQYF
CDR3 DNA: TGCAGTGCCCCGAAGACTAGACAAGAGACCCAGTACTTC

V gene: TRBV25-1
clone size: NA
J gene: TRBJ2-6
D gene: TRBD1
CDR3 protein: CASSLTGVRANVLTF
CDR3 DNA: TGTGCCAGCAGTTTGACAGGGGTCCGGGCCAACGTCCTGACTTTC

V gene: TRBV7-2
clone size: NA
J gene: TRBJ1-2
D gene: NA
CDR3 protein: CASSLGVLNYGYTF
CDR3 DNA: TGTGCCAGCAGCCTCGGGGTGCTGAACTATGGCTACACCTTC

V gene: TRBV2
clone size: NA
J gene: TRBJ1-2
D gene: NA
CDR3 protein: CDSSERSSTGYGYTF
CDR3 DNA: TGTGACAGCAGTGAAAGGTCGTCGACGGGCTATGGCTACACCTTC

V gene: TRBV24-1
clone size: few
J gene: TRBJ2-1
D gene: NA
CDR3 protein: CATSDPGASGNEQFF
CDR3 DNA: TGTGCCACCAGTGACCCCGGGGCCTCGGGCAATGAGCAGTTCTTC

V gene: TRBV12-5
clone size: once
J gene: TRBJ1-5
D gene: TRBD1
CDR3 protein: CASGSNRGNSNQPQHF
CDR3 DNA: TGTGCTAGTGGTTCCAACAGGGGCAACAGCAATCAGCCCCAGCATTTT

V gene: TRBV7-3
clone size: few
J gene: TRBJ1-1
D gene: NA
CDR3 protein: CASSSDSNAEAFF
CDR3 DNA: TGTGCCAGCAGCTCCGACTCTAACGCTGAAGCTTTCTTT

V gene: TRBV27
clone size: NA
J gene: TRBJ2-3
D gene: NA
CDR3 protein: CASSSIGASGDTQYF
CDR3 DNA: TGTGCCAGCAGTTCAATAGGGGCCTCGGGAGATACGCAGTATTTT

V gene: TRBV5-1
clone size: NA
J gene: TRBJ2-1
D gene: NA
CDR3 protein: CASSLESTGYNEQFF
CDR3 DNA: TGCGCCAGCAGCTTGGAATCTACAGGTTACAATGAGCAGTTCTTC

V gene: TRBV12-3/TRBV12-4
clone size: NA
J gene: TRBJ2-3
D gene: NA
CDR3 protein: CASSRRDTGSDTQYF
CDR3 DNA: TGTGCCAGCAGCCGTCGGGACACCGGATCAGATACGCAGTATTTT

V gene: TRBV12-3/TRBV12-4
clone size: few
J gene: TRBJ2-5
D gene: NA
CDR3 protein: CASSTDNGARQYF
CDR3 DNA: TGTGCCAGCTCTACTGATAACGGCGCAAGGCAGTACTTC

V gene: TRBV2
clone size: NA
J gene: TRBJ2-5
D gene: NA
CDR3 protein: CASSEGLAGETQYF
CDR3 DNA: TGTGCCAGCAGTGAAGGCCTTGCCGGAGAGACCCAGTACTTC

V gene: TRBV6-2/TRBV6-3
clone size: NA
J gene: TRBJ2-7
D gene: TRBD2
CDR3 protein: CASFGLAPSYEQYF
CDR3 DNA: TGTGCCAGCTTCGGACTAGCCCCTTCCTACGAGCAGTACTTC

V gene: TRBV12-3/TRBV12-4
clone size: once
J gene: TRBJ1-1
D gene: TRBD1
CDR3 protein: CASSPGQGSIATEAFF
CDR3 DNA: TGTGCCAGCAGTCCGGGACAGGGGAGTATCGCCACTGAAGCTTTCTTT

V gene: TRBV7-6
clone size: few
J gene: TRBJ2-1
D gene: TRBD1
CDR3 protein: CASSLSSTGGYNEQFF
CDR3 DNA: TGTGCCAGCAGCTTATCCTCGACAGGGGGCTACAATGAGCAGTTCTTC

V gene: TRBV4-3
clone size: NA
J gene: TRBJ2-1
D gene: NA
CDR3 protein: CASSPNPVGGSYNEQFF
CDR3 DNA: TGCGCCAGCAGCCCCAATCCCGTAGGGGGCTCCTACAATGAGCAGTTCTTC

V gene: TRBV29-1
clone size: NA
J gene: TRBJ2-5
D gene: TRBD2
CDR3 protein: CSVEGWSGAKETQYF
CDR3 DNA: TGCAGCGTTGAAGGGTGGAGCGGGGCTAAAGAGACCCAGTACTTC

V gene: TRBV5-1
clone size: NA
J gene: TRBJ2-2
D gene: NA
CDR3 protein: CASSLEPGPTGELFF
CDR3 DNA: TGCGCCAGCAGCTTGGAACCAGGGCCCACCGGGGAGCTGTTTTTT

V gene: TRBV11-2
clone size: once
J gene: TRBJ2-2
D gene: NA
CDR3 protein: CASSLVRRMNTGELFF
CDR3 DNA: TGTGCCAGCAGCTTAGTCAGGAGGATGAACACCGGGGAGCTGTTTTTT

V gene: TRBV5-1
clone size: NA
J gene: TRBJ1-2
D gene: NA
CDR3 protein: CASSLSSQTYGYTF
CDR3 DNA: TGCGCCAGCAGCTTGAGTTCACAGACTTATGGCTACACCTTC

V gene: TRBV6-5
clone size: NA
J gene: TRBJ2-3
D gene: TRBD2
CDR3 protein: CASSYSTGGGITDTQYF
CDR3 DNA: TGTGCCAGCAGTTACTCGACGGGGGGGGGGATCACAGATACGCAGTATTTT

V gene: TRBV5-1
clone size: NA
J gene: TRBJ2-7
D gene: NA
CDR3 protein: CASSSARRSYEQYF
CDR3 DNA: TGCGCCAGCAGCTCGGCTCGAAGATCCTACGAGCAGTACTTC

V gene: TRBV6-2/TRBV6-3
clone size: few
J gene: TRBJ2-7
D gene: TRBD1
CDR3 protein: CASSGQGIEQYF
CDR3 DNA: TGTGCCAGCAGCGGACAGGGGATCGAGCAGTACTTC

V gene: TRBV5-1
clone size: few
J gene: TRBJ2-5
D gene: TRBD1
CDR3 protein: CASSLQTGAGETQYF
CDR3 DNA: TGCGCCAGCAGCTTGCAGACAGGGGCGGGGGAGACCCAGTACTTC

V gene: TRBV29-1
clone size: many
J gene: TRBJ2-5
D gene: NA
CDR3 protein: CSVGLSQETQYF
CDR3 DNA: TGCAGCGTTGGCCTATCTCAAGAGACCCAGTACTTC

V gene: TRBV27
clone size: few
J gene: TRBJ2-7
D gene: TRBD1
CDR3 protein: CASSLGAGGYEQYF
CDR3 DNA: TGTGCCAGCAGTTTAGGTGCAGGGGGCTACGAGCAGTACTTC

V gene: TRBV14
clone size: NA
J gene: TRBJ2-4
D gene: NA
CDR3 protein: CASSGLGQHIQYF
CDR3 DNA: TGTGCCAGCAGCGGCCTAGGACAACACATTCAGTACTTC

V gene: TRBV5-1
clone size: few
J gene: TRBJ2-7
D gene: NA
CDR3 protein: CASSTPSLGTYEQYF
CDR3 DNA: TGCGCCAGCAGCACCCCTTCGCTGGGAACCTACGAGCAGTACTTC

V gene: TRBV20-1
clone size: NA
J gene: TRBJ2-5
D gene: TRBD1
CDR3 protein: CSARPFRDSFGQYF
CDR3 DNA: TGTAGTGCTAGACCCTTCCGGGACAGCTTTGGGCAGTACTTC

V gene: TRBV9
clone size: few
J gene: TRBJ2-3
D gene: NA
CDR3 protein: CASSADGGLTDTQYF
CDR3 DNA: TGTGCCAGCAGCGCGGACGGAGGGCTCACAGATACGCAGTATTTT

V gene: TRBV7-2
clone size: few
J gene: TRBJ2-5
D gene: TRBD2
CDR3 protein: CASRYSGGARTETQYF
CDR3 DNA: TGTGCCAGCAGATATAGCGGGGGGGCCCGGACAGAGACCCAGTACTTC

V gene: TRBV7-2
clone size: NA
J gene: TRBJ2-5
D gene: NA
CDR3 protein: CASSWRQVGGETQYF
CDR3 DNA: TGTGCCAGCAGCTGGAGACAGGTTGGGGGAGAGACCCAGTACTTC

V gene: TRBV2
clone size: NA
J gene: TRBJ1-6
D gene: NA
CDR3 protein: CASSRTDEAPLHF
CDR3 DNA: TGTGCCAGCAGCCGGACAGACGAAGCACCCCTCCACTTT

V gene: TRBV7-2
clone size: once
J gene: TRBJ1-1
D gene: NA
CDR3 protein: CASSLDLRGPNTEAFF
CDR3 DNA: TGTGCCAGCAGCTTAGACCTAAGGGGTCCAAACACTGAAGCTTTCTTT

V gene: TRBV20-1
clone size: few
J gene: TRBJ2-7
D gene: NA
CDR3 protein: CSARQSYEQYF
CDR3 DNA: TGCAGTGCTCGACAGTCCTACGAGCAGTACTTC

V gene: TRBV3-1
clone size: NA
J gene: TRBJ2-7
D gene: TRBD2
CDR3 protein: CASSQDPSGTFEQYF
CDR3 DNA: TGTGCCAGCAGCCAAGACCCTAGCGGTACCTTCGAGCAGTACTTC

V gene: TRBV5-1
clone size: few
J gene: TRBJ1-4
D gene: NA
CDR3 protein: CASSTGAGSTNEKLFF
CDR3 DNA: TGCGCCAGCAGCACTGGGGCAGGGTCGACTAATGAAAAACTGTTTTTT

V gene: TRBV7-3
clone size: few
J gene: TRBJ2-3
D gene: TRBD2
CDR3 protein: CASSAGTSGGVPSTDTQYF
CDR3 DNA: TGTGCCAGCAGCGCCGGGACTAGCGGGGGGGTTCCTAGCACAGATACGCAGTATTTT

V gene: TRBV4-1
clone size: many
J gene: TRBJ2-3
D gene: TRBD2
CDR3 protein: CASSRVSGAGTDTQYF
CDR3 DNA: TGCGCCAGCAGCCGGGTCAGCGGGGCGGGCACAGATACGCAGTATTTT

V gene: TRBV9
clone size: NA
J gene: TRBJ2-1
D gene: TRBD2
CDR3 protein: CASSVGGGQGNEQFF
CDR3 DNA: TGTGCCAGCAGCGTAGGCGGGGGGCAGGGGAATGAGCAGTTCTTC